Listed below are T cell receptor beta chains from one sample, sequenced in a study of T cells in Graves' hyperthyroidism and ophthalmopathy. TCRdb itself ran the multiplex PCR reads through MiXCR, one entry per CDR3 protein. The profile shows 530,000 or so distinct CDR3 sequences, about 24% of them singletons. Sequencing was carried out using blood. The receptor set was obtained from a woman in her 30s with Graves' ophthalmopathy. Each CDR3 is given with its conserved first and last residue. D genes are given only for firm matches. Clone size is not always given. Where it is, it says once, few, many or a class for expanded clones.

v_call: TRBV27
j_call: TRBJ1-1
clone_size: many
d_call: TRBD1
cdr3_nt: TGTGCCAGCAGTTTCCCGGGACAGGAAGCTTTCTTT
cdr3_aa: CASSFPGQEAFF

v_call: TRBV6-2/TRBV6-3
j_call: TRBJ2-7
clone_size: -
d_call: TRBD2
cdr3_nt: TGTGCCAGCACCAGGACTAGCGGGGGCTACGAGCAGTACTTC
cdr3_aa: CASTRTSGGYEQYF

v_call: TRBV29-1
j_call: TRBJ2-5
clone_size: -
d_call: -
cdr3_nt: TGCAGCGTTGTGGTGGGGCAAGAGACCCAGTACTTC
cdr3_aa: CSVVVGQETQYF

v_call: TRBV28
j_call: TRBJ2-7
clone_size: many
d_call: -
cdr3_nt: TGTGCCACCCGAATGGGACCGGACCGAGTTCACTACGAGCAGTACTTC
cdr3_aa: CATRMGPDRVHYEQYF

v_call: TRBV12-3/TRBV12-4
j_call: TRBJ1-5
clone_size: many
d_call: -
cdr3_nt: TGTGCCAGCAGTTTTAGGTCGGCATCCGATAGCAATCAGCCCCAGCATTTT
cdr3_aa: CASSFRSASDSNQPQHF

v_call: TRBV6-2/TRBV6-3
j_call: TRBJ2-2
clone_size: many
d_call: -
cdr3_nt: TGTGCCAGCAGGGACAGATACAACACCGGGGAGCTGTTTTTT
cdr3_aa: CASRDRYNTGELFF

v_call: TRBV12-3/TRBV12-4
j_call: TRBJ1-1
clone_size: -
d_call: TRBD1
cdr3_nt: TGTGCCAGCAGGAAGACAGGGCGAAACACTGAAGCTTTCTTT
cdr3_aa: CASRKTGRNTEAFF

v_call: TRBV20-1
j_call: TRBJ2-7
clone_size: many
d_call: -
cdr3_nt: TGCAGTGCTACGCCGAGGGGTTATGCCTCCTACGAGCAGTACTTC
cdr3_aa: CSATPRGYASYEQYF

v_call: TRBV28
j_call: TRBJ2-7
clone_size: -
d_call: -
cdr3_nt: TGTGCCAGCAGCAGGACCGGGATCTCTTGCCAGCAGTACTTC
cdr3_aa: CASSRTGISCQQYF

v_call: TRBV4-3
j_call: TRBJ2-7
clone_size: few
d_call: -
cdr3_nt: TGCGCCAGCAGCCAAGTTAAATTCTCCTACGAGCAGTACTTC
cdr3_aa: CASSQVKFSYEQYF